Included here is one T cell receptor (beta chain) sequence, with context. The data were obtained in a study of blood T cell repertoires in COVID-19. Study details: The United States, Italy and Spain supplied acute and convalescent COVID-19 samples. Sample material is recorded as cDNA or gDNA derived from T cells, B-cell-depleted T cells, or PBMCs.

In the authors' methods: Amplified reference gene primers provided the basis for estimating nucleated cell counts. Sequencing used immunoSEQ multiplex PCR; TCRdb keeps in-frame clones, though not all of them. V, J and clone size reflect that table, while D and trimming were determined from the DNA. The sample consists of more than 200,000 clones, about four fifths of them appearing once. V gave up 2 bases and J gave up 4 bases; unmatched junction bases: 1. Germline V lookup: CDR1 SGHAT, CDR2 FQNNGV. CDR3 length: 14 residues. What was sequenced was peripheral blood. This receptor was obtained from a woman aged 40 to 50 with active or convalescent COVID-19. The rearrangement links TRBV11-2 to TRBJ2-5; 10 bases fit TRBD2. CDR3 DNA sequence: TGTGCCAGCAGCTTAAGACTAGCGGGAGAGACCCAGTACTTC. Protein sequence: CASSLRLAGETQYF.